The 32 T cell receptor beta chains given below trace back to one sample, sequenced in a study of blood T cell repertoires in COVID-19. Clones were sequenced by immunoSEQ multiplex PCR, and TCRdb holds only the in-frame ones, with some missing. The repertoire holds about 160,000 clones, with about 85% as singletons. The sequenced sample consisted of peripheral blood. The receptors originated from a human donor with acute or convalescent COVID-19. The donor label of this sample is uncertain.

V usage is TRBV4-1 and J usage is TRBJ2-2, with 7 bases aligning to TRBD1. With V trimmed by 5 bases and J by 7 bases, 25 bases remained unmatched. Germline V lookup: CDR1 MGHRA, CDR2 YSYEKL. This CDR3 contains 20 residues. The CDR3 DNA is TGCGCCAGCAGCGAAAACAAAATAACTTCGGGACAGTGGATTCACGGGGAGCTGTTTTTT. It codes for CASSENKITSGQWIHGELFF.

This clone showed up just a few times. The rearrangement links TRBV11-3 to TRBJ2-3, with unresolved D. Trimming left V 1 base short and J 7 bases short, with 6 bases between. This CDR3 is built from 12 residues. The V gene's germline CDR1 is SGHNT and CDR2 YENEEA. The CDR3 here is CASSLGGNTQYF. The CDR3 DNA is TGTGCCAGCAGCTTAGGAGGAAATACGCAGTATTTT. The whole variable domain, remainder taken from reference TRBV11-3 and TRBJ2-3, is EAGVVQSPRYKIIEKKQPVAFWCNPISGHNTLYWYLQNLGQGPELLIRYENEEAVDDSQLPKDRFSAERLKGVDSTLKIQPAELGDSAVYLCASSLGGNTQYFGPGTRLTVL.

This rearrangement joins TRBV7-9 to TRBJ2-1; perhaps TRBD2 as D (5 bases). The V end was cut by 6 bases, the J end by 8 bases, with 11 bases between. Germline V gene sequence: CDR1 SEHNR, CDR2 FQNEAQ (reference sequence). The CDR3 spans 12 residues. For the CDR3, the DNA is TGTGCCAGCAGAAACGGGATGGATGAGCAGTTCTTC. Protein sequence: CASRNGMDEQFF.

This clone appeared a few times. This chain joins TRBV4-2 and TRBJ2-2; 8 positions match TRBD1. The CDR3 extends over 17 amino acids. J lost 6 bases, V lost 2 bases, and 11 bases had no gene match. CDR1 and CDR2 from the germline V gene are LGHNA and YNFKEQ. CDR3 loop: CASSQSWAGGISGELFF. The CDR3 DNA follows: TGTGCCAGCAGCCAAAGTTGGGCAGGGGGCATCTCCGGGGAGCTGTTTTTT.

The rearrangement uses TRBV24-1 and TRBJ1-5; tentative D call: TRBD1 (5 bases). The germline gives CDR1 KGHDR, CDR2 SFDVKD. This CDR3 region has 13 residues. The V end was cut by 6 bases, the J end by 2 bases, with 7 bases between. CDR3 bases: TGTGCCACCAGTCCACAGGGCAATCAGCCCCAGCATTTT. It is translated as CATSPQGNQPQHF.

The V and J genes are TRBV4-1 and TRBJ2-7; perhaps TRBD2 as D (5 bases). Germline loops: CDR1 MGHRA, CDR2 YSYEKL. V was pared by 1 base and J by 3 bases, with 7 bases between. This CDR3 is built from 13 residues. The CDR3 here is CASSQGGDYEQYF. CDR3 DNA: TGCGCCAGCAGCCAAGGGGGAGACTACGAGCAGTACTTC.

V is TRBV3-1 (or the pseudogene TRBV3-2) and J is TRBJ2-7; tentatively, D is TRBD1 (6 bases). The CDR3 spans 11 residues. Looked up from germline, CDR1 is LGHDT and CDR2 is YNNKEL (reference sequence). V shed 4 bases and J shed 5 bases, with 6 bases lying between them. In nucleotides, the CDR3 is TGTGCCAGCAGCCGGACAGACGAGCAGTACTTC. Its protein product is CASSRTDEQYF.

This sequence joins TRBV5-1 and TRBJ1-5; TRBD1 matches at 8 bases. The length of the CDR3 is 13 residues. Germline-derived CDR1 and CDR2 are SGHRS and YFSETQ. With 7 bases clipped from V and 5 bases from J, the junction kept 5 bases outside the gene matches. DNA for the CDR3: TGCGCCAGCTCCGCAGGGGGCGATCAGCCCCAGCATTTT. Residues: CASSAGGDQPQHF. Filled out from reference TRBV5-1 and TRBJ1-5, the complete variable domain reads KAGVTQTPRYLIKTRGQQVTLSCSPISGHRSVSWYQQTPGQGLQFLFEYFSETQRNKGNFPGRFSGRQFSNSRSEMNVSTLELGDSALYLCASSAGGDQPQHFGDGTRLSIL.

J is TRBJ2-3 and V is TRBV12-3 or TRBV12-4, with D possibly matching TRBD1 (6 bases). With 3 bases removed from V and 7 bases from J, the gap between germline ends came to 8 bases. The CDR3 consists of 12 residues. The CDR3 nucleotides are TGTGCCAGCAGTTTCGGACAGTATACGCAGTATTTT. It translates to CASSFGQYTQYF.

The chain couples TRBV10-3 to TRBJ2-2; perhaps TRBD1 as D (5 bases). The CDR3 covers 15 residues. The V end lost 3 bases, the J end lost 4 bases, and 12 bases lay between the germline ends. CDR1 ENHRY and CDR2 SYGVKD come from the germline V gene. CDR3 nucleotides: TGTGCCATCAGTGAAAAGGGGATGAGCACCGGGGAGCTGTTTTTT. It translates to CAISEKGMSTGELFF.

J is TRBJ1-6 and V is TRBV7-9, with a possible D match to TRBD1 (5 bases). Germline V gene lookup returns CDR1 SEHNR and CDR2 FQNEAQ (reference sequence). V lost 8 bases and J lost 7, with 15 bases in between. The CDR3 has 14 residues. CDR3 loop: CASQSYRQNSPLHF. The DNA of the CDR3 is TGTGCCAGCCAAAGTTACCGACAGAATTCACCCCTCCACTTT. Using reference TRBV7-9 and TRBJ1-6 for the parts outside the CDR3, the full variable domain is DTGVSQNPRHKITKRGQNVTFRCDPISEHNRLYWYRQTLGQGPEFLTYFQNEAQLEKSRLLSDRFSAERPKGSFSTLEIQRTEQGDSAMYLCASQSYRQNSPLHFGNGTRLTVT.

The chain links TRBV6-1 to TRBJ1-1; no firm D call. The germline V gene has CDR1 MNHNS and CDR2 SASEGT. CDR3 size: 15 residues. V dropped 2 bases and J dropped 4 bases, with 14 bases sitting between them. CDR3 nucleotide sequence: TGTGCCAGCAGTGAATGGCACTACAAGAGCACTGAAGCTTTCTTT. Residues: CASSEWHYKSTEAFF.

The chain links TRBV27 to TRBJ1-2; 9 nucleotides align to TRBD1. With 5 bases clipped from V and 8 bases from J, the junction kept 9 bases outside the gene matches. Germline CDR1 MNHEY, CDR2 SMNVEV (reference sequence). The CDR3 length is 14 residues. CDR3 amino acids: CASSPGDRVKGYTF. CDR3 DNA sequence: TGTGCCAGCAGTCCCGGGGACAGGGTAAAAGGCTACACCTTC.

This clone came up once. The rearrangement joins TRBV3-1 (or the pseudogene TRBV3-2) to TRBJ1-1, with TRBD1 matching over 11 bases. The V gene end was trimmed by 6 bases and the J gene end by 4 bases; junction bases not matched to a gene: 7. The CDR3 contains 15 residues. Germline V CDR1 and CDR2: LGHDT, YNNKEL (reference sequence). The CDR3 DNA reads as TGTGCCAGCAGACATGCCGGGACAGGGGGCACTGAAGCTTTCTTT. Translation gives CASRHAGTGGTEAFF.

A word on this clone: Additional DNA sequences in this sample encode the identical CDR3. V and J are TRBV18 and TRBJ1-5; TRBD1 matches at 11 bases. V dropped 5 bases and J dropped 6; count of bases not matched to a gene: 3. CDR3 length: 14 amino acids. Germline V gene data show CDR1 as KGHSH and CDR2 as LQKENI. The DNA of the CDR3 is TGTGCCAGCTCAAGTGGGACAGGGGGTCAGCCCCAGCATTTT. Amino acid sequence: CASSSGTGGQPQHF.

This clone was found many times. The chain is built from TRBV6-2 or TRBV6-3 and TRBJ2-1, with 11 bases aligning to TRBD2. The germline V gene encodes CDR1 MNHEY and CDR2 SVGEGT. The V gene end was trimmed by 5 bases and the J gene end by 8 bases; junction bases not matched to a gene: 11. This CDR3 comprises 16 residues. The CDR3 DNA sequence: TGTGCCAGCAGTCGTCCCCGACTAGCGGGGTGGTATGAGCAGTTCTTC. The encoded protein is CASSRPRLAGWYEQFF.

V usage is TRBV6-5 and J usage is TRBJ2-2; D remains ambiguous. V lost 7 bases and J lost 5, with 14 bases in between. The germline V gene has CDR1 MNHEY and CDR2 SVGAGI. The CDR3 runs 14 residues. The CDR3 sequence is CASISGVGTGELFF. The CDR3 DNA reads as TGTGCCAGCATCTCAGGTGTAGGAACCGGGGAGCTGTTTTTT.

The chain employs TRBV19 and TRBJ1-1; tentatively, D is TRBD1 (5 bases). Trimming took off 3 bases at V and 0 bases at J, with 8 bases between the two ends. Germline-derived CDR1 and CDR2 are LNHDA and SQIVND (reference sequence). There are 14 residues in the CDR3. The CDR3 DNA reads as TGTGCCAGTAGTATTTTGGGGCTGAACACTGAAGCTTTCTTT. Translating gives CASSILGLNTEAFF.

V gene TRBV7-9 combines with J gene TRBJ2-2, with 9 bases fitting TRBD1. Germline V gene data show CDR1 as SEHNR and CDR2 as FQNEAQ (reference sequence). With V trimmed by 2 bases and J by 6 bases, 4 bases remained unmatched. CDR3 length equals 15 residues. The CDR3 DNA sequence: TGTGCCAGCAGCTTAAGTAGGACAGGGGCCGGGGAGCTGTTTTTT. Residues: CASSLSRTGAGELFF.

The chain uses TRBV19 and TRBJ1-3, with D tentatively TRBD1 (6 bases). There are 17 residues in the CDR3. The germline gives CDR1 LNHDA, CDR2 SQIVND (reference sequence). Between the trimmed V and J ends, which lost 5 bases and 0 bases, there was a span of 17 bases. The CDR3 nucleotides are TGTGCCAGTAGTGCCCGATGGGGCAGGGGCTCTGGAAACACCATATATTTT. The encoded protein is CASSARWGRGSGNTIYF.

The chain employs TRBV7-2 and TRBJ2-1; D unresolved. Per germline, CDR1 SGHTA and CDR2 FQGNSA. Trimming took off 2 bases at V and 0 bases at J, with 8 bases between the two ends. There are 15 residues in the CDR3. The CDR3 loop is CASSLRRSSYNEQFF. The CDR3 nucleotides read TGTGCCAGCAGCTTAAGAAGGAGCTCCTACAATGAGCAGTTCTTC. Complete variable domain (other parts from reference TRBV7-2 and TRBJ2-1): GAGVSQSPSNKVTEKGKDVELRCDPISGHTALYWYRQSLGQGLEFLIYFQGNSAPDKSGLPSDRFSAERTGGSVSTLTIQRTQQEDSAVYLCASSLRRSSYNEQFFGPGTRLTVL.

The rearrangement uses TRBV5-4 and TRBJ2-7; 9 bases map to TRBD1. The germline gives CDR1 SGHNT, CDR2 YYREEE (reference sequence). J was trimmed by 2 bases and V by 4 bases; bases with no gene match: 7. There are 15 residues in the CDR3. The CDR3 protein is CASSVGTGRTYEQYF. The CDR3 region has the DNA TGTGCCAGCAGCGTCGGGACAGGGAGAACCTACGAGCAGTACTTC.

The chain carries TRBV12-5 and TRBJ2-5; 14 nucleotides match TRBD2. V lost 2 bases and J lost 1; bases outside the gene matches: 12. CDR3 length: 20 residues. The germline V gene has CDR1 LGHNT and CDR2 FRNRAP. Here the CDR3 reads CASGLNTGTSGGKVQETQYF. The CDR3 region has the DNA TGTGCTAGTGGTTTGAACACCGGGACTAGCGGGGGTAAGGTCCAAGAGACCCAGTACTTC.

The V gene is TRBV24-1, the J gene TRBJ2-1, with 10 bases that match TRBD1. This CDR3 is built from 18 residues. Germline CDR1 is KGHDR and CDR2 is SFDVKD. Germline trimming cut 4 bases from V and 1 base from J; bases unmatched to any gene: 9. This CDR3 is CATSDPNPGQGSYNEQFF. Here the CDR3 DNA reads TGTGCCACCAGTGACCCCAATCCGGGACAGGGGTCCTACAATGAGCAGTTCTTC.

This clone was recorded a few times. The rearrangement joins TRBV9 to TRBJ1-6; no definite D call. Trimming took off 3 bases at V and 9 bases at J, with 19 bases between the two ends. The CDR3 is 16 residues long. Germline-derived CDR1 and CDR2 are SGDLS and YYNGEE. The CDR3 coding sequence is TGTGCCAGCAGCGCATCCCCCCACGAACGGGGTTCACCCCTCCACTTT. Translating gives CASSASPHERGSPLHF.

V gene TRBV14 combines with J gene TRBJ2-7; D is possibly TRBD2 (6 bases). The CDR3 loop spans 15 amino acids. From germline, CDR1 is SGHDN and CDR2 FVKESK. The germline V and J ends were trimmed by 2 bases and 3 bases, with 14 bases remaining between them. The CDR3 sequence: CASSQSRGLVYEQYF. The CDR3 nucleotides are TGTGCCAGCAGCCAATCTCGGGGGTTGGTCTACGAGCAGTACTTC.

DNA for the CDR3: TGTGCCTGGAGCTTATTACAGGGGAATTCACCCCTCCACTTT. Its translation: CAWSLLQGNSPLHF. The V gene is TRBV30, the J gene TRBJ1-6; TRBD1 matches 7 bases. V shed 3 bases and J 7 bases; nucleotides not matched to a gene: 6. This CDR3 spans 14 amino acids. Germline V lookup: CDR1 GTSNPN, CDR2 SVGIG (reference sequence). The complete variable domain, with remaining parts taken from reference TRBV30 and TRBJ1-6, reads SQTIHQWPATLVQPVGSPLSLECTVEGTSNPNLYWYRQAAGRGLQLLFYSVGIGQISSEVPQNLSASRPQDRQFILSSKKLLLSDSGFYLCAWSLLQGNSPLHFGNGTRLTVT.

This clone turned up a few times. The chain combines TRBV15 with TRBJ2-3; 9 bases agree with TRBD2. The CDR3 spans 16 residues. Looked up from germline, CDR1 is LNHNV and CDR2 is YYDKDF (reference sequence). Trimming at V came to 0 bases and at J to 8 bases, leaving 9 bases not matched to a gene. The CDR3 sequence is CATSREFGSGGTTQYF. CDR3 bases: TGTGCCACCAGCAGAGAATTTGGTAGCGGGGGAACTACGCAGTATTTT.

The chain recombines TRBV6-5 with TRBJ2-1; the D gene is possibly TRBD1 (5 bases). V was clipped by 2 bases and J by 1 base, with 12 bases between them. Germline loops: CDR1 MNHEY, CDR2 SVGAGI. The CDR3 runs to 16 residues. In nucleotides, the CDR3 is TGTGCCAGCAGTTACGAAGGGGCTAGGTCCTACAATGAGCAGTTCTTC. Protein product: CASSYEGARSYNEQFF.

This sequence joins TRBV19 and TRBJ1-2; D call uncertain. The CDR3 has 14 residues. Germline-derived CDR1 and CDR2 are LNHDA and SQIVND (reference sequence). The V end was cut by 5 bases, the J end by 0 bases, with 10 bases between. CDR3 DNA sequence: TGTGCCAGTAGTCGCGGGCGCCCTAACTATGGCTACACCTTC. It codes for CASSRGRPNYGYTF. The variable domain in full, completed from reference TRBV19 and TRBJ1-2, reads DGGITQSPKYLFRKEGQNVTLSCEQNLNHDAMYWYRQDPGQGLRLIYYSQIVNDFQKGDIAEGYSVSREKKESFPLTVTSAQKNPTAFYLCASSRGRPNYGYTFGSGTRLTVV.

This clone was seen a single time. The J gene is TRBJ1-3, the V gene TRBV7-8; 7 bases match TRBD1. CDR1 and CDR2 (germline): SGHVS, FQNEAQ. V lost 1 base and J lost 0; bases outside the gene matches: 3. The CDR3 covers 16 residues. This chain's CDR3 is CASSLGRQGSGNTIYF. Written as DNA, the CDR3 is TGTGCCAGCAGCTTAGGTCGACAGGGCTCTGGAAACACCATATATTTT.

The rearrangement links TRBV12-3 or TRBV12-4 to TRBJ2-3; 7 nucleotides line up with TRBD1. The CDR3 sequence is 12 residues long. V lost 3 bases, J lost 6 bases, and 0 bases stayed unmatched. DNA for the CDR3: TGTGCCAGCAGTTTCAGGGGGGATACGCAGTATTTT. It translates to CASSFRGDTQYF.